This T cell receptor (beta chain) was found in a study of synovial regulatory T cells in juvenile arthritis (dated by TCRdb to the mid-2010s). Regarding the complete study: Among the sequenced patients, a few were classified as therapy-naive, methotrexate plus infliximab was given to one, methotrexate was given to roughly six, and treatment information was unavailable for one. The study compared the TCRbeta CDR3 repertoires of blood iaTreg cells, other blood Treg cells and synovial fluid Treg cells taken from matched patient samples. Although effector T cell subsets in the cohort were also sequenced for comparisons, the Treg dataset on its own covers only blood and synovial fluid Treg cells. Treg and Teff subsets from fewer than 14 JIA patients with active disease were included in the TCR repertoire comparisons. Broader findings and caveats from the paper: iaTreg TCR repertoires were found to be largely private across patients and to partially overlap with synovial Teff and blood CPL repertoires. More CDR3 sequences were shared by synovial Treg cells with iaTreg cells than with other blood Treg cells, and a closer relation was confirmed by Chao-Jaccard similarity. Compared with other blood Treg cells, blood iaTreg cells had lower TCR diversity, a finding consistent with antigen-driven expansion.

Receptors were amplified or captured by the immunoSEQ multiplex PCR assay. TCRbeta CDR3 sequencing was carried out by Adaptive Biotechnologies. The published analysis was carried out like this. Repertoire similarity was assessed using the Chao-modified Jaccard index and the median clonotype overlap from 200 random subsamples at equal sample size. The similarity analyses were run on either productive nucleotide sequences or amino acid sequences translated in silico. Hierarchical clustering with single linkage and t-SNE based on Chao-modified Jaccard distances were used to compare repertoires. Repertoire diversity was assessed with the Renyi index over a range of alpha values after the sample sizes were normalised. TCRdb retrieved this table from immuneACCESS and kept in-frame rearrangements only. Not all clones are present; in checked studies, unresolved V genes account for under half, and no reason is known for the remainder. The V and J calls and the clone size are those of that table, but D and trimming were determined from the DNA. The sample table on file contains thousands of clones. 0.5% to 0.65% of the sample lies in the top ten.

The donors for the TCR repertoire analysis were around 11 juvenile idiopathic arthritis patients with active disease who had not reached inactive disease, of whom 3 were polyarticular and 8 were oligoarticular. A median age of around 11 years (range roughly 2.2-22.9) and a median disease duration of 7 years (range 0.2-19.1) were recorded for the TCR-sequenced patients. The samples used for TCR repertoire analysis were collected at two centres in Italy. Peripheral blood mononuclear cells were isolated by Histopaque-1077 density gradient and cryopreserved in roughly 90% FCS with about 10% DMSO. CDR1 and CDR2 are read off the germline V gene (reference sequence) as LNHNV and YYDKDF. Inclusive of the bounding cysteine and phenylalanine, the CDR3 is 13 residues long. Only the protein sequence is given. As to this clone: Its target antigen remains unknown.

The V and J genes are TRBV15 and TRBJ2-7; as DNA is missing, the TRBD1 call by TCRdb cannot be tested. The source of this sequence is a donor younger than 30 with juvenile idiopathic arthritis. Material: Treg cells from blood. What this sample's cell subset or site label stands for: remaining (HLA-DR-negative) circulating blood Treg cells. The CDR3 protein: CATSRQTGSEQYF.